This TCR beta chain came from a study of blood T cell repertoires in COVID-19. About the research overall: PBMCs, B-cell-depleted T cells, or T cells provided the cDNA or gDNA that made up the material.

The germline gives CDR1 LNHDA, CDR2 SQIVND (reference sequence). The CDR3 is 15 amino acids. V dropped 1 base and J dropped 8; count of bases not matched to a gene: 5. As originally analysed: It was from reference gene primer amplification that nucleated cell counts were estimated. Clones were read by immunoSEQ multiplex PCR, and TCRdb kept only the in-frame ones, dropping some. V, J and clone size are those of that table, while D and trimming were read from the DNA. Of around 260,000 clones in the sample, around nine tenths were seen once. Enrollment of patients from Seattle took place during active infection, with longitudinal follow-up.

This receptor was obtained from a woman aged 55-69 years with COVID-19, enrolled during active disease. The chain links TRBV19 to TRBJ1-4, with 9 bases aligning to TRBD1. The sequencing sample was made of peripheral blood. The CDR3, as DNA: TGTGCCAGTAGTATAGCAAGGGACAGGGCGGAAAAACTGTTTTTT. Protein product: CASSIARDRAEKLFF.